This paragraph reports one T cell receptor (beta chain). Regulatory T cells were sorted from blood as CD4+ CD25-high CD127-low cells. Generated by immunoSEQ multiplex PCR, the TCRdb table keeps only in-frame clones and is missing some. The table has roughly 20,000 clones, approximately 88% seen once. The data belong to a study of regulatory and conventional T cells in RAG deficiency. CDR1 LNHDA and CDR2 SQIVND come from the germline V gene (reference sequence). V gave up 4 bases and J gave up 0 bases, with 19 bases separating them. The CDR3 contains 18 residues. The same sample was also studied in work on regulatory T cells. Turning to that study: The primer mix had 52 TRBV and 13 TRBJ primers.

The origin of this receptor is a human donor in good health. V gene TRBV19 combines with J gene TRBJ1-3; D not resolved. Sample: Tregs sorted from blood. The CDR3 spells CASSKMGWASSSGNTIYF. CDR3 DNA sequence: TGTGCCAGTAGTAAGATGGGGTGGGCTTCGAGCTCTGGAAACACCATATATTTT.